The 19 T cell receptor beta chains listed next were all sequenced from one sample in a study of identical twins. TCRdb fed the 5' RACE reads into MiXCR, producing one record per CDR3 protein. The sample lists about 890,000 distinct CDR3 sequences, approximately 13% occurring once. This sample also appeared in a second study, on yellow fever vaccine responses in identical twins.

The sample consisted of PBMCs. These receptor sequences come from a woman aged 18-30 years in good health.

The chain links TRBV10-1 to TRBJ1-4; D is uncertain. Germline CDR1 is WNHNN and CDR2 is SYGVQD (reference sequence). Deletions cut 3 bases from V and 6 bases from J, with 11 bases between. The CDR3 is 14 amino acids. The chain's CDR3 is CASSDPRGDEKLFF. CDR3 sequence (DNA): TGCGCCAGCAGTGATCCTCGGGGAGATGAAAAACTGTTTTTT.

This chain links TRBV29-1 with TRBJ2-1, with D possibly matching TRBD1 (5 bases). Germline V gives CDR1 SQVTM, CDR2 ANQGSEA. The CDR3 extends over 13 amino acids. V shed 4 bases and J shed 1 base, with 8 bases lying between them. CDR3 sequence: CSVGQPSYNEQFF. The CDR3 bases are TGCAGCGTTGGACAGCCATCCTACAATGAGCAGTTCTTC.

The rearrangement links TRBV7-8 to TRBJ2-1, with a tentative D call TRBD2 (5 bases). Germline lookup yields CDR1 SGHVS and CDR2 FQNEAQ. Trimming removed 4 bases at V and 7 bases at J, with 11 bases between. The CDR3 loop spans 13 amino acids. The CDR3 protein is CASSSEKRNEQFF. CDR3 in DNA: TGTGCCAGCAGCTCGGAGAAGCGGAATGAGCAGTTCTTC.

J is TRBJ1-5 and V is TRBV28, with TRBD1 matching 7 bases. This CDR3 region has 15 residues. Germline V gene data show CDR1 as MDHEN and CDR2 as SYDVKM. V gave up 6 bases and J gave up 0 bases; unmatched junction bases: 5. The CDR3 region is CASRGGQPSNQPQHF. The CDR3 DNA sequence: TGTGCCAGCAGGGGGGGACAGCCTAGCAATCAGCCCCAGCATTTT.

This clonotype was observed a handful of times. V and J are TRBV20-1 and TRBJ2-5; D uncertain. Germline-derived CDR1 and CDR2 are DFQATT and SNEGSKA (reference sequence). The CDR3 length is 13 residues. Deletions cut 1 base from V and 5 bases from J, with 11 bases between. CDR3 nucleotide sequence: TGCAGTGCTAGAGTTCTAGTAGGGGAGACCCAGTACTTC. Its protein is CSARVLVGETQYF.

This clonotype has a handful of counts. This chain links TRBV7-9 with TRBJ1-2; D not resolved. The V gene's germline CDR1 is SEHNR and CDR2 FQNEAQ (reference sequence). The V and J ends lost 5 bases and 0 bases respectively, with 10 bases between them. CDR3 length: 14 residues. The CDR3 coding sequence is TGTGCCAGCAGCCCCCCCGGTACTAACTATGGCTACACCTTC. This encodes CASSPPGTNYGYTF.

This clonotype was detected a few times. The chain recombines TRBV4-1 with TRBJ1-1, with D possibly TRBD1 on 6 matching bases. Trimming left V 4 bases short and J 3 bases short, with 24 bases between. The CDR3 is 18 residues long. Germline CDR1 MGHRA, CDR2 YSYEKL. CDR3 DNA: TGCGCCAGCAGCCCGGGGAGGGGGAATACGGGGGTGGACACTGAAGCTTTCTTT. Translation gives CASSPGRGNTGVDTEAFF.

The rearrangement links TRBV18 to TRBJ2-1, with TRBD2 identical over 7 bases. This CDR3 comprises 15 residues. V lost 6 bases and J lost 3; bases outside the gene matches: 8. Germline lookup yields CDR1 KGHSH and CDR2 LQKENI. CDR3 in amino acids: CASSMSGNVYNEQFF. The CDR3 nucleotides are TGTGCCAGCTCCATGAGCGGGAACGTCTACAATGAGCAGTTCTTC.

This clonotype was recorded many times. The chain employs TRBV12-3 or TRBV12-4 and TRBJ1-1, with 7 bases fitting TRBD1. V lost 4 bases to trimming and J lost 2 bases; unmatched junction nucleotides: 4. CDR3 length: 14 amino acids. The CDR3 region is CASSSGTANTEAFF. As DNA, the CDR3 is TGTGCCAGCAGTTCCGGGACAGCCAACACTGAAGCTTTCTTT.

This clonotype has just a few counts. The gene calls are TRBV4-1 and TRBJ2-7, with 7 bases identical to TRBD2. The junction had 9 bases not matched to a gene; V was cut back by 3 bases and J by 4 bases. CDR1 is MGHRA, CDR2 YSYEKL, per germline. The CDR3 runs 15 residues. The CDR3 here is CASSQLLASRYEQYV. DNA of the CDR3: TGCGCCAGCAGCCAGCTACTAGCGTCAAGGTACGAGCAGTACGTC.

This clonotype occurred a few times. The chain carries TRBV28 and TRBJ1-1, with D possibly matching TRBD1 (6 bases). The CDR3 consists of 13 residues. With 10 bases removed from V and 11 bases from J, the gap between germline ends came to 23 bases. Germline CDR1 reads MDHEN; CDR2 reads SYDVKM. In DNA form, the CDR3 reads TGTGCCACCTCACGGGGGCAAACTCGGGATGCTTTCTTT. Translation gives CATSRGQTRDAFF.

The chain combines TRBV5-1 with TRBJ1-2; D uncertain. The CDR3 has 13 residues. Germline V gene data show CDR1 as SGHRS and CDR2 as YFSETQ. Trimming stripped 1 base from V and 6 bases from J, with 10 bases between. The CDR3 DNA sequence: TGCGCCAGCAGCTTGCGGCCGAAGGATGGCTACACCTTC. This translates into CASSLRPKDGYTF.

In the case of this clonotype: Just one base apart from a much larger clone, this may be a read error. The V call is TRBV28, the J call TRBJ1-1; 7 nucleotides match TRBD1. J was trimmed by 1 base and V by 3 bases; bases with no gene match: 5. This CDR3 has 15 residues. Germline V gene sequence: CDR1 MDHEN, CDR2 SYDVKM. This chain's CDR3 is CASSFSAGGNTEAFF. The CDR3 bases are TGTGCCAGCAGTTTTTCGGCAGGGGGGAACACTGAAGCTTTCTTT.

This clonotype was observed at least ten times. J is TRBJ2-7 and V is TRBV20-1; D uncertain. Germline V gives CDR1 DFQATT, CDR2 SNEGSKA (reference sequence). The CDR3 is made up of 14 amino acids. V lost 2 bases and J lost 3, with 14 bases in between. The CDR3 nucleotides are TGCAGTGCTAGAACGGGCCCTTCCGTCTACGAGCAGTACGTC. Translated, it gives CSARTGPSVYEQYV.

This clonotype has only a few counts. The chain joins TRBV7-2 to TRBJ1-2; the D gene is possibly TRBD1 (5 bases). The V gene lost 5 bases and the J gene lost 8 bases, with 12 bases spanning the gap. There are 12 residues in the CDR3. CDR1 is SGHTA and CDR2 is FQGNSA in the germline V gene. The CDR3 DNA reads as TGTGCCAGCAGCGCCACAGGAGTCGGCTACACCTTC. Translation: CASSATGVGYTF.

The sample holds many counts of this clonotype. The chain couples TRBV28 to TRBJ2-3; D is tentatively TRBD1 or TRBD2 (6 bases each). CDR3 length: 14 amino acids. The V end lost 3 bases, the J end lost 6 bases, and 13 bases lay between the germline ends. Germline V gives CDR1 MDHEN, CDR2 SYDVKM. Here the CDR3 DNA reads TGTGCCAGCAGTTTCCGGGGGCGTGCGGATACGCAGTATTTT. Residues: CASSFRGRADTQYF. Using reference TRBV28 and TRBJ2-3 for the parts outside the CDR3, the full variable domain is DVKVTQSSRYLVKRTGEKVFLECVQDMDHENMFWYRQDPGLGLRLIYFSYDVKMKEKGDIPEGYSVSREKKERFSLILESASTNQTSMYLCASSFRGRADTQYFGPGTRLTVL.

This clonotype has a handful of counts. For the CDR3, the DNA is TGTGCCAGCAGCTTAGACGGGGGGGCATACGAGCAGTACTTC. Amino acids: CASSLDGGAYEQYF. The chain recombines TRBV7-9 with TRBJ2-7; 8 positions match TRBD2. There are 14 residues in the CDR3. Germline V CDR1 and CDR2: SEHNR, FQNEAQ (reference sequence). With V trimmed by 1 base and J by 4 bases, 3 bases remained unmatched.

This clonotype was seen a few times. This rearrangement joins TRBV29-1 to TRBJ1-2; D unresolved. Germline V gene sequence: CDR1 SQVTM, CDR2 ANQGSEA. CDR3 size: 14 residues. V gave up 2 bases and J gave up 5 bases, with 15 bases separating them. The CDR3 protein is CSVESGASGYGYTF. CDR3 bases: TGCAGCGTTGAAAGTGGCGCTTCGGGTTATGGCTACACCTTC.

This clonotype was detected a few times. The chain recombines TRBV9 with TRBJ2-1; 7 nucleotides match TRBD2. This CDR3 region has 16 residues. The V segment lost 0 bases and the J segment 6 bases; nucleotides outside the gene matches: 9. CDR1 and CDR2 from the germline V gene are SGDLS and YYNGEE. CDR3 amino acids: CASSVVGAGSPNEQFF. The CDR3 nucleotides read TGTGCCAGCAGCGTAGTGGGAGCGGGGAGTCCCAATGAGCAGTTCTTC.